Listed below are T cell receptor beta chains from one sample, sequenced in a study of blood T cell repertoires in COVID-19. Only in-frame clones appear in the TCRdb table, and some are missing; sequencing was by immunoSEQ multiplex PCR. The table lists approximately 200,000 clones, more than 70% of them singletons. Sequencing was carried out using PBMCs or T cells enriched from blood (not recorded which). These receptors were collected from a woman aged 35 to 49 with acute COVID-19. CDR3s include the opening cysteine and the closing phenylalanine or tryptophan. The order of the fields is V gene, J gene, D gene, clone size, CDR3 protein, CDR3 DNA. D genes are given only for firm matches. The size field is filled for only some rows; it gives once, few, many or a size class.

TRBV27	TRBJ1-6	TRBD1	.	CASRWGQGVNSPLHF	TGTGCCAGCAGATGGGGACAGGGGGTTAATTCACCCCTCCACTTT
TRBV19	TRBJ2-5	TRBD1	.	CASNLGQSQETQYF	TGTGCCAGTAATCTGGGACAGAGTCAAGAGACCCAGTACTTC
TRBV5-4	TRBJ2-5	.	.	CASSLVRGETQYF	TGTGCCAGCAGCTTGGTTAGGGGAGAGACCCAGTACTTC
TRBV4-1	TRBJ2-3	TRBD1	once	CASTKTGSEDTQYF	TGCGCCAGCACGAAGACAGGGAGTGAGGATACGCAGTATTTT
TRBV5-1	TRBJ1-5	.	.	CASSLEPNSNQPQHF	TGCGCCAGCAGCTTGGAGCCGAATAGCAATCAGCCCCAGCATTTT
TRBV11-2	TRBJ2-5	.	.	CASSLGRWWRRGGPGTQYF	TGTGCCAGCAGCTTAGGACGATGGTGGCGGAGGGGGGGACCGGGGACCCAGTACTTC
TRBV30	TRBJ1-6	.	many	CAWRGTYNSPLHF	TGTGCCTGGAGGGGGACTTATAATTCACCCCTCCACTTT
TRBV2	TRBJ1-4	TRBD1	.	CASNSEQGFNEKLFF	TGTGCCAGTAACTCAGAACAGGGGTTTAATGAAAAACTGTTTTTT
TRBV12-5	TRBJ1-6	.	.	CASALGDSPLHF	TGTGCTAGTGCCCTAGGAGATTCACCCCTCCACTTT
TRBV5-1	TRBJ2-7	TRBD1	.	CASSRAGTGEGEQYF	TGCGCCAGCAGCCGCGCCGGGACAGGGGAAGGCGAGCAGTACTTC
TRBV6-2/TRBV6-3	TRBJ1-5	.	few	CASSYSPGISNQPQHF	TGTGCCAGCAGTTACTCGCCAGGAATTAGCAATCAGCCCCAGCATTTT